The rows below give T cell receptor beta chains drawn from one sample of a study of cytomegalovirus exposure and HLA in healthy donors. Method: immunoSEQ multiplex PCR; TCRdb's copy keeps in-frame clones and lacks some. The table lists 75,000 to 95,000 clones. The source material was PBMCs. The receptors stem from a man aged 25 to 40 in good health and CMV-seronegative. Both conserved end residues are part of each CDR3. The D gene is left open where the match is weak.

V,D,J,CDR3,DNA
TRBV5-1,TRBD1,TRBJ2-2,CASSLARGLTGELFF,TGCGCCAGCAGCTTGGCCAGGGGGCTAACCGGGGAGCTGTTTTTT
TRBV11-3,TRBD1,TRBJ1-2,CASSPLRTGNYGYTF,TGTGCCAGCAGCCCCCTTAGGACAGGGAACTATGGCTACACCTTC
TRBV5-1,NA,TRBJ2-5,CASSLEGLGETQYF,TGCGCCAGCAGTTTGGAGGGGTTGGGAGAGACCCAGTACTTC
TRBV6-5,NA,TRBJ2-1,CASRWTLSSYNEQFF,TGTGCCAGCAGGTGGACACTGAGCTCCTACAATGAGCAGTTCTTC
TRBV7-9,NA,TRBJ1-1,CASSVGARTEAFF,TGTGCCAGCAGCGTAGGGGCGCGAACTGAAGCTTTCTTT
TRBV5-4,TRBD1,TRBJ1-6,CASSIGQGAFNSPLHF,TGTGCCAGCAGCATCGGACAGGGGGCTTTTAATTCACCCCTCCACTTT
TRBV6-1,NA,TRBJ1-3,CASSLVGGSGNTIYF,TGTGCCAGCAGTCTCGTCGGGGGCTCTGGAAACACCATATATTTT
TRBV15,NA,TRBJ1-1,CATSRDRGELEAFF,TGTGCCACCAGCAGAGATCGGGGGGAGCTTGAAGCTTTCTTT
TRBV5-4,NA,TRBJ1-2,CASSLAGSNPLNYGYTF,TGTGCCAGCAGCTTGGCGGGGTCCAACCCCCTTAACTATGGCTACACCTTC
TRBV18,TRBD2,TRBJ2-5,CASSPVSGSNVETQYF,TGTGCCAGCTCACCAGTTAGCGGGAGTAATGTAGAGACCCAGTACTTC
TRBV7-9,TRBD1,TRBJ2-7,CASSFDRGLYEQYF,TGTGCCAGCAGCTTCGACAGGGGACTTTACGAGCAGTACTTC
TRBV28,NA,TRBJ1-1,CASSLSSTEAFF,TGTGCCAGCAGCCTTTCCAGCACTGAAGCTTTCTTT
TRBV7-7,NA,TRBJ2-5,CASSGSGASETQYF,TGTGCTAGCAGCGGATCAGGGGCTTCGGAGACCCAGTACTTC
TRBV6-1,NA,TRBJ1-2,CASRPTIANYGYTF,TGTGCCAGCAGGCCTACTATAGCTAACTATGGCTACACCTTC
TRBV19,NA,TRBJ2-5,CASSILPGGGETQYF,TGTGCCAGTAGTATCCTCCCGGGGGGCGGGGAGACCCAGTACTTC
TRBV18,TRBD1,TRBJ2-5,CASSPPRTGEETQYF,TGTGCCAGCTCACCACCGAGGACAGGAGAAGAGACCCAGTACTTC
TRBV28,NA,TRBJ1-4,CASSFGRRNEKLFF,TGTGCCAGCAGTTTTGGACGGAGGAATGAAAAACTGTTTTTT
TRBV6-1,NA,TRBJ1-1,CASSENRQSNTEAFF,TGTGCCAGCAGTGAAAACAGGCAGTCGAACACTGAAGCTTTCTTT
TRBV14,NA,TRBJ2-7,CASSRQDEQYF,TGTGCCAGCAGCCGGCAGGACGAGCAGTACTTC
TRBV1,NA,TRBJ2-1,CTSSPTPSSYNEQFF,TGCACCAGCAGCCCGACTCCGAGCTCCTACAATGAGCAGTTCTTC
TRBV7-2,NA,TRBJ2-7,CASTSVGIYEQYF,TGTGCCAGCACCTCGGTCGGGATCTACGAGCAGTACTTC
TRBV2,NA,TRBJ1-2,CASSSSPPPGLNYGYTF,TGTGCCAGCAGTTCCAGCCCACCTCCGGGTCTTAACTATGGCTACACCTTC
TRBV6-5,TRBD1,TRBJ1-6,CATRGGSYNSPLHF,TGTGCCACCAGGGGGGGGTCCTATAATTCACCCCTCCACTTT
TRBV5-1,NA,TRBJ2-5,CASSLPGTTQYF,TGCGCCAGCAGCCTCCCGGGAACGACCCAGTACTTC
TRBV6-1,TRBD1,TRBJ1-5,CASSEGDRWGVYNQPQHF,TGTGCCAGCAGTGAGGGGGACAGGTGGGGGGTGTACAATCAGCCCCAGCATTTT
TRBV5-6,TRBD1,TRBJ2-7,CASSHADREYEQYF,TGTGCCAGCAGTCATGCGGACAGGGAGTACGAGCAGTACTTC
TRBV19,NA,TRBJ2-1,CASSTGFYNEQFF,TGTGCCAGTAGTACAGGGTTCTACAATGAGCAGTTCTTC
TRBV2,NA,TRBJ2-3,CASTLDSTDTQYF,TGTGCCAGCACGCTAGACAGCACAGATACGCAGTATTTT
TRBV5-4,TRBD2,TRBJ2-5,CASSLAGTKKYF,TGTGCCAGCAGCTTGGCCGGGACTAAGAAGTACTTC
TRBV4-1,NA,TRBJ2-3,CASSQGTRADTQYF,TGCGCCAGCAGCCAGGGGACTCGGGCAGATACGCAGTATTTT
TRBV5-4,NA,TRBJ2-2,CASSLGQEVTGELFF,TGTGCCAGCAGCTTGGGACAGGAGGTTACCGGGGAGCTGTTTTTT
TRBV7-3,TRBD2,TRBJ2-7,CASSLMGAGGPYEQYF,TGTGCCAGCAGCTTAATGGGAGCGGGAGGGCCCTACGAGCAGTACTTC
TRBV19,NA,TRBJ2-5,CASSPQTLRGRGEQETQYF,TGTGCCAGTAGTCCTCAGACTCTCCGGGGCAGGGGTGAGCAAGAGACCCAGTACTTC
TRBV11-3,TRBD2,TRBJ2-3,CASSFPGLAGSTDTQYF,TGTGCCAGCAGCTTCCCGGGACTAGCGGGGAGCACAGATACGCAGTATTTT
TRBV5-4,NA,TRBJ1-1,CASSLGGRDINTEAFF,TGTGCCAGCAGCTTGGGGGGCCGGGACATTAACACTGAAGCTTTCTTT
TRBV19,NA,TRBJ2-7,CASSVRLDGEQYF,TGTGCCAGTAGTGTGAGGCTCGACGGAGAGCAGTACTTC
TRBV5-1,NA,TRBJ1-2,CASSQGGRAGYTF,TGCGCCAGCAGCCAGGGCGGCAGGGCTGGCTACACCTTC
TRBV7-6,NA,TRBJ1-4,CASSLAAGQGGEKLFF,TGTGCCAGCAGCTTAGCGGCAGGGCAGGGCGGTGAAAAACTGTTTTTT
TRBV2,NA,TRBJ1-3,CASSPARGFTGNTIYF,TGTGCCAGCAGTCCAGCCAGGGGATTTACGGGAAACACCATATATTTT
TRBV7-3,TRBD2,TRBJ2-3,CASSLGLAGGDTQYF,TGTGCCAGCAGCCTGGGGCTAGCGGGTGGAGATACGCAGTATTTT
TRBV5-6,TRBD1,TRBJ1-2,CASSILQGDGYTF,TGTGCCAGCAGCATATTACAGGGGGACGGCTACACCTTC
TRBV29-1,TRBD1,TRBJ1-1,CSVAGQPNTEAFF,TGCAGCGTCGCGGGACAGCCGAACACTGAAGCTTTCTTT
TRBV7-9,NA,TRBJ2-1,CASSEAGRYDNEQFF,TGTGCCAGCAGCGAGGCGGGCCGCTACGACAATGAGCAGTTCTTC
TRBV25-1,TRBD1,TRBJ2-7,CASSDAGGQDEQYF,TGTGCCAGCAGTGATGCAGGGGGCCAGGACGAGCAGTACTTC
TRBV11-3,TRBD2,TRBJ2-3,CASSSELMTSGRTDTQYF,TGTGCCAGCAGCTCGGAGCTTATGACTAGCGGGAGAACAGATACGCAGTATTTT
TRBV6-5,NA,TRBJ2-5,CASSGGTSGWETQYF,TGTGCCAGCAGTGGAGGGACCTCCGGCTGGGAGACCCAGTACTTC
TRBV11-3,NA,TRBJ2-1,CASSLGGSEGYNEQFF,TGTGCCAGCAGCTTAGGCGGGTCGGAGGGCTACAATGAGCAGTTCTTC
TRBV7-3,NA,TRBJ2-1,CASSLTVGSSYNEQFF,TGTGCCAGCAGCTTAACTGTGGGGAGCTCCTACAATGAGCAGTTCTTC
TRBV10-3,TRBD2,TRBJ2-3,CAISGPTSDIDTDTQYF,TGTGCCATCAGTGGGCCGACTAGCGACATAGACACAGATACGCAGTATTTT
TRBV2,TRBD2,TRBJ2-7,CASSEGAGGVPEQYF,TGTGCCAGCAGTGAAGGAGCGGGAGGGGTTCCCGAGCAGTACTTC
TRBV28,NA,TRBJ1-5,CASSFSGFGQPQHF,TGTGCCAGCAGTTTTTCAGGGTTCGGCCAGCCCCAGCATTTT
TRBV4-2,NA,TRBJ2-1,CASSQIPRDEQFF,TGTGCCAGCAGCCAAATCCCCAGGGATGAGCAGTTCTTC
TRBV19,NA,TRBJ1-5,CASQKVGGISNQPQHF,TGTGCCAGTCAAAAGGTGGGGGGGATAAGCAATCAGCCCCAGCATTTT
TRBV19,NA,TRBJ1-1,CASSTYLVNTEAFF,TGTGCCAGTAGTACTTACCTAGTGAACACTGAAGCTTTCTTT
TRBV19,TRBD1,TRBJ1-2,CASSMGTGSSYYGYTF,TGTGCCAGTAGTATGGGGACAGGATCCTCTTACTATGGCTACACCTTC